This T cell receptor (beta chain) originates from a study of cytomegalovirus exposure and HLA in healthy donors. Broader study findings: The study had only CMV serostatus as immune exposure information. Likely technical artifact: a cluster of highly shared sequence variants.

The CDR3 spans 12 residues. From germline, CDR1 is LGHNA and CDR2 YSLEER. Both 60 Vbeta primers and 13 Jbeta primers went into the PCR. Repertoires were generated with immunoSEQ multiplex PCR, while TCRdb's copy carries only in-frame clones and drops some. Here the sample spans about 98,000 clones, under 75% being singletons. This clone appeared once. Antigen specificity is unknown. At one of its ends the junction is not consistent with the germline gene, which may arise from a read error. The sample was PBMCs. The sequence was collected from a female donor in good health and CMV-seronegative. This chain uses TRBV4-3 with TRBJ1-1; D is ambiguous. The CDR3 sequence: CASGQARMQAFF. Written as DNA, the CDR3 is TGCGCCAGCGGCCAAGCCAGGATGCAGGCTTTCTTT.